The 15 T cell receptor beta chains listed next were all sequenced from one sample in a study of beta chain features in type 1 diabetes. Findings of the study overall: Significant though moderate, a shortening of TCRB CDR3s appeared in all four CD4+ subsets of Type 1 diabetes patients.

These receptors have no identified antigens. The investigators reverse transcribed all of the isolated RNA, so they sequenced expressed TCRB transcripts. Using immunoSEQ multiplex PCR, the repertoire was profiled, and TCRdb retains in-frame clones only, with some absent. The data hold approximately 250,000 clones, with about a tenth observed a single time. The sequencing sample was made of naive CD4+ T cells from blood. These TCRs come from a man younger than 45 with type 1 diabetes.

The chain employs TRBV11-3 and TRBJ1-1; no definite D call. Germline V gene sequence: CDR1 SGHNT, CDR2 YENEEA. V was trimmed by 5 bases and J by 6 bases, leaving 13 bases between them. The CDR3 runs to 13 residues. CDR3 residues: CASSPETEPEAFF. The DNA of the CDR3 is TGTGCCAGCAGCCCTGAAACAGAGCCTGAAGCTTTCTTT.

This clone was seen only a few times. The V gene is TRBV18, the J gene TRBJ2-3; D may be TRBD2 (7 bases). The germline V and J ends were trimmed by 5 bases and 4 bases, with 10 bases remaining between them. Per germline, CDR1 KGHSH and CDR2 LQKENI. The CDR3 loop spans 13 amino acids. In nucleotides, the CDR3 is TGTGCCAGCTCATCGGGGGGCGCAGATACGCAGTATTTT. This translates into CASSSGGADTQYF.

This clone showed up just a few times. As DNA, the CDR3 is TGTGCCAGCAGCTTAACGACAGGTTTTAATGAAAAACTGTTTTTT. This codes for CASSLTTGFNEKLFF. The rearrangement links TRBV7-6 to TRBJ1-4; TRBD1 might be the D (6 bases). The CDR3 length is 15 residues. In germline, CDR1 is SGHVS, CDR2 FNYEAQ. The germline V and J ends were trimmed by 2 bases and 4 bases, with 11 bases remaining between them.

V is TRBV28 and J is TRBJ2-1; 7 bases match TRBD1. The ends lost 5 bases at V and 5 bases at J; junction bases unmatched: 12. The germline V gene has CDR1 MDHEN and CDR2 SYDVKM. The CDR3 length is 16 residues. The chain's CDR3 is CASSSPAGTGDNEQFF. The CDR3 DNA is TGTGCCAGCAGTAGCCCCGCGGGTACAGGGGACAATGAGCAGTTCTTC.

The table lists this clone with a few counts. The chain joins TRBV25-1 to TRBJ1-1; TRBD1 is a possible D gene (5 bases). CDR3 length equals 16 residues. V was pared by 3 bases and J by 6 bases, with 20 bases between. The germline V gene encodes CDR1 MGHDK and CDR2 SYGVNS. The CDR3 nucleotides are TGTGCCAGCAGTGAGGGGTTGACAGCTTTTAACGCTGAAGCTTTCTTT. As protein: CASSEGLTAFNAEAFF.

This chain uses TRBV10-2 with TRBJ1-5; tentative D call: TRBD1 (5 bases). V lost 6 bases to trimming and J lost 0 bases, with 12 bases between them. Germline lookup yields CDR1 WSHSY and CDR2 SAAADI. This CDR3 has 15 residues. This CDR3 reads CASSLTTDSNQPQHF. CDR3 DNA: TGCGCCAGCAGCCTGACGACAGATAGCAATCAGCCCCAGCATTTT.

The table lists this clone with a few counts. The rearrangement uses TRBV4-1 and TRBJ2-3; D not certain. The CDR3 runs 14 residues. CDR1 is MGHRA and CDR2 is YSYEKL in the germline V gene. The ends were cut back, 0 bases at V and 0 bases at J, with 4 bases in the middle. The CDR3 spells CASSQDPSTDTQYF. The CDR3 nucleotides are TGCGCCAGCAGCCAAGATCCTAGCACAGATACGCAGTATTTT.

This clone was detected only a few times. The V and J genes are TRBV5-1 and TRBJ1-6, with TRBD1 identical over 7 bases. V dropped 1 base and J dropped 8; count of bases not matched to a gene: 3. Germline CDR1 SGHRS, CDR2 YFSETQ. There are 14 residues in the CDR3. The CDR3: CASSLTGEDSPLHF. Here the CDR3 DNA reads TGCGCCAGCAGCTTGACAGGGGAGGATTCACCCCTCCACTTT.

J is TRBJ2-1 and V is TRBV19; tentative D call: TRBD2 (5 bases). The ends were cut back, 6 bases at V and 12 bases at J, with 12 bases in the middle. CDR1 is LNHDA and CDR2 is SQIVND in the germline V gene (reference sequence). The CDR3 is made up of 11 amino acids. The CDR3 loop is CASSRGPVQFF. The CDR3, as DNA: TGTGCCAGTAGCCGCGGGCCGGTGCAGTTCTTC.

This chain links TRBV6-5 with TRBJ1-1, with 7 bases aligning to TRBD1. V gave up 6 bases and J gave up 4 bases; unmatched junction bases: 2. The CDR3 runs 12 residues. Germline V gives CDR1 MNHEY, CDR2 SVGAGI. CDR3 sequence: CASRKGATEAFF. DNA for the CDR3: TGTGCCAGCAGAAAGGGGGCCACTGAAGCTTTCTTT.

The rearrangement joins TRBV5-1 to TRBJ2-2; 7 nucleotides line up with TRBD2. J gave up 6 bases and V 0 bases, and 5 bases lay outside the gene matches. The germline V gene has CDR1 SGHRS and CDR2 YFSETQ. The CDR3 length is 15 residues. The CDR3 spells CASSLVSGAAGELFF. In nucleotides, the CDR3 is TGCGCCAGCAGCTTGGTGAGCGGGGCGGCCGGGGAGCTGTTTTTT.

This clone came up a few times. J is TRBJ1-1 and V is TRBV7-3; 8 bases map to TRBD1. The germline V gene has CDR1 SGHTA and CDR2 FQGTGA. The V segment lost 5 bases and the J segment 4 bases; nucleotides outside the gene matches: 6. The CDR3 runs to 14 residues. CDR3 in DNA: TGTGCCAGCAGCCAACAGGGGGGGGGCACTGAAGCTTTCTTT. It translates to CASSQQGGGTEAFF.

There are a few counts of this clone. V is TRBV5-1 and J is TRBJ2-3, with D hard to call. Deletions cut 1 base from V and 3 bases from J, with 9 bases between. From germline, CDR1 is SGHRS and CDR2 YFSETQ. CDR3 length equals 14 residues. The CDR3 region is CASSLWSKTDTQYF. The CDR3 bases are TGCGCCAGCAGCTTGTGGAGTAAGACAGATACGCAGTATTTT.

The table lists this clone with a few counts. The V gene is TRBV28, the J gene TRBJ2-3, with 9 nucleotides matching TRBD2. This CDR3 comprises 16 residues. Germline V lookup: CDR1 MDHEN, CDR2 SYDVKM. V dropped 4 bases and J dropped 2; count of bases not matched to a gene: 7. The CDR3 region has the DNA TGTGCCAGCAGTTCCCCGGCGGGGGGGAACACAGATACGCAGTATTTT. This codes for CASSSPAGGNTDTQYF.

This clone was counted only a few times. The chain has TRBV29-1 and TRBJ2-5, with TRBD1 matching 8 bases. V was pared by 6 bases and J by 7 bases, with 7 bases of the junction left unmatched. This CDR3 contains 12 residues. CDR1 SQVTM and CDR2 ANQGSEA come from the germline V gene. Here the CDR3 DNA reads TGCAGCGTGGGACAGGCAGAGGGGACCCAGTACTTC. Residues: CSVGQAEGTQYF. The full variable domain, in which reference TRBV29-1 and TRBJ2-5 provide the parts outside the CDR3, is SAVISQKPSRDICQRGTSLTIQCQVDSQVTMMFWYRQQPGQSLTLIATANQGSEATYESGFVIDKFPISRPNLTFSTLTVSNMSPEDSSIYLCSVGQAEGTQYFGPGTRLLVL.